These 17 T cell receptor beta chains were sequenced from one sample in a study of shared clonotypes between healthy human individuals (dated by TCRdb to the early 2020s). The method behind the library was the immunoSEQ multiplex PCR assay. TCRdb holds this immuneACCESS table with in-frame rearrangements only. Some clones are missing; in checked studies, unresolved V genes explain under half, and the rest has no known cause. The sample table holds more than 1,200,000 clones, of which approximately 98.5% were seen once. The top ten hold 0.36% of the sample. Sequencing input: naive CD4+ T cells sorted from blood. Taken with the paper, the label for cell subset or site translates to: CD45RA+ positively selected. These receptors came from a man aged 30 to 39 in good health.

The V and J genes are TRBV29-1 and TRBJ2-2; 8 bases align to TRBD1. CDR3 length: 13 amino acids. J lost 4 bases, V lost 6 bases, and 4 bases had no gene match. The germline V gene encodes CDR1 SQVTM and CDR2 ANQGSEA. As DNA, the CDR3 is TGCAGCGTAGGGACAGGTTTCACCGGGGAGCTGTTTTTT. Encoded protein: CSVGTGFTGELFF.

Here the CDR3 reads CASSPDRAGYGYTF. Written as DNA, the CDR3 is TGTGCCAGCTCACCAGACAGGGCCGGCTATGGCTACACCTTC. The rearrangement joins TRBV18 to TRBJ1-2, with 7 bases identical to TRBD1. CDR3 size: 14 residues. The trim removed 2 bases at V and 4 bases at J, leaving 4 bases unmatched. Germline assignment: CDR1 KGHSH and CDR2 LQKENI.

This chain uses TRBV29-1 with TRBJ2-1; possible D gene TRBD2, 6 bases. Trimming cost V 7 bases and J 0 bases, with 16 bases left between them. The V gene's germline CDR1 is SQVTM and CDR2 ANQGSEA. The CDR3 has 15 amino acids. CDR3 sequence reads: CSDAPIGSSYNEQFF. The CDR3 DNA is TGCAGCGACGCCCCAATCGGGAGCTCCTACAATGAGCAGTTCTTC.

The genes are TRBV18 and TRBJ1-1; no firm D call. V lost 4 bases and J lost 3, with 6 bases in between. Per the germline V gene, CDR1 is KGHSH and CDR2 is LQKENI. The CDR3 covers 12 residues. The CDR3 sequence is CASSQGDTEAFF. The DNA for the CDR3 is TGTGCCAGCTCACAGGGAGACACTGAAGCTTTCTTT.

The chain is built from TRBV7-2 and TRBJ2-1; 7 positions match TRBD2. The trim removed 5 bases at V and 1 base at J, leaving 5 bases unmatched. The germline CDR1 and CDR2 sequences are SGHTA and FQGNSA. CDR3 size: 15 residues. CDR3 amino acids: CASSQLAVSYNEQFF. The DNA for the CDR3 is TGTGCCAGCAGCCAGCTAGCGGTATCCTACAATGAGCAGTTCTTC.

This chain joins TRBV12-5 and TRBJ2-7; 7 bases are shared with TRBD1. With 6 bases clipped from V and 3 bases from J, the junction kept 11 bases outside the gene matches. The V gene's germline CDR1 is LGHNT and CDR2 FRNRAP. CDR3 size: 15 residues. The DNA of the CDR3 is TGTGCTAGTGGAAAAGAGGGGGCGATGGGCTACGAGCAGTACTTC. Translating it yields CASGKEGAMGYEQYF.

The V gene is TRBV29-1, the J gene TRBJ2-7; 9 nucleotides line up with TRBD1. V shed 7 bases and J 4 bases; nucleotides not matched to a gene: 14. Germline assignment: CDR1 SQVTM and CDR2 ANQGSEA. The CDR3 is 15 amino acids. The CDR3 loop is CSARPDRGLAYEQYF. The CDR3 bases are TGCAGCGCACGACCGGACAGGGGCCTAGCTTACGAGCAGTACTTC.

The V gene is TRBV6-4, the J gene TRBJ2-3; TRBD2 agrees at 8 bases. With V trimmed by 5 bases and J by 5 bases, 9 bases remained unmatched. Per germline, CDR1 MRHNA and CDR2 SNTAGT. The CDR3 is 15 residues long. The CDR3 sequence is CASSPGRGGRDTQYF. The CDR3 nucleotides are TGTGCCAGCAGTCCCGGGAGGGGCGGGAGAGATACGCAGTATTTT.

This clone was found once. The CDR3 DNA reads TGTGCCAGCAGCTCATGGGCAGGGAACTACGAGCAGTACTTC. Translated: CASSSWAGNYEQYF. This chain links TRBV7-9 with TRBJ2-7; D may be TRBD1 (5 bases). Per germline, CDR1 SEHNR and CDR2 FQNEAQ (reference sequence). V shed 4 bases and J shed 3 bases, with 13 bases lying between them. The CDR3 has 14 residues.

J is TRBJ1-3 and V is TRBV28; no reliable D call. Trimming removed 8 bases from V and 4 bases from J, with 3 bases in between. This CDR3 has 10 amino acids. CDR1 and CDR2 from the germline V gene are MDHEN and SYDVKM. CDR3 coding DNA: TGTGCCAGCGCCGGAAACACCATATATTTT. Its translation is CASAGNTIYF.

CDR3 bases: TGTGCCAGCAGCTTCTATACGAACACTGAAGCTTTCTTT. Encoded protein: CASSFYTNTEAFF. This chain connects TRBV11-2 to TRBJ1-1, with D unresolved. CDR3 length: 13 amino acids. V lost 3 bases and J lost 1, with 6 bases in between. CDR1 SGHAT and CDR2 FQNNGV come from the germline V gene.

The J gene is TRBJ2-7, the V gene TRBV18, with TRBD2 as a possible D gene (5 bases). Germline CDR1 reads KGHSH; CDR2 reads LQKENI. Trimming took off 4 bases at V and 0 bases at J, with 10 bases between the two ends. This CDR3 has 14 amino acids. Here the CDR3 DNA reads TGTGCCAGCTCACGGGGAACTAGCTCCTACGAGCAGTACTTC. It is translated as CASSRGTSSYEQYF.

The chain carries TRBV27 and TRBJ1-1; unclear D gene. This CDR3 has 14 amino acids. The V end was cut by 7 bases, the J end by 1 base, with 13 bases between. Germline loops: CDR1 MNHEY, CDR2 SMNVEV (reference sequence). The CDR3 DNA is TGTGCCAGCACCCTCGGCGGCCCGAACACTGAAGCTTTCTTT. This translates into CASTLGGPNTEAFF.

This chain uses TRBV18 with TRBJ2-7, with D possibly matching TRBD2 (5 bases). CDR3 length equals 18 residues. The germline V gene encodes CDR1 KGHSH and CDR2 LQKENI. Trimming cost V 6 bases and J 9 bases, with 33 bases left between them. The CDR3 reads CASSPLPALTGGPAGQYF. CDR3 bases: TGTGCCAGCTCCCCTCTCCCCGCCCTAACGGGCGGACCTGCGGGGCAGTACTTC.

The chain couples TRBV19 to TRBJ2-3; D unresolved. With 9 bases removed from V and 2 bases from J, the gap between germline ends came to 9 bases. The CDR3 has 12 amino acids. CDR1 is LNHDA, CDR2 SQIVND, per germline (reference sequence). CDR3 bases: TGTGCCAGCGGGTTTTCCACAGATACGCAGTATTTT. Translating gives CASGFSTDTQYF.

V gene TRBV6-5 combines with J gene TRBJ2-5; D remains unclear. V lost 7 bases and J 8 bases, leaving 20 bases between the germline ends. Germline CDR1 reads MNHEY; CDR2 reads SVGAGI. The CDR3 length is 14 residues. CDR3 sequence (DNA): TGTGCCAGCAAGAAGACTCATCCCATGAGCACCCAGTACTTC. This translates into CASKKTHPMSTQYF.

The rearrangement uses TRBV19 and TRBJ2-1; D ambiguous. The ends were cut back, 6 bases at V and 5 bases at J, with 11 bases in the middle. From germline, CDR1 is LNHDA and CDR2 SQIVND (reference sequence). The CDR3 extends over 13 amino acids. DNA for the CDR3: TGTGCCAGTAGCCCCCGGCCGGACAATGAGCAGTTCTTC. It translates to CASSPRPDNEQFF.